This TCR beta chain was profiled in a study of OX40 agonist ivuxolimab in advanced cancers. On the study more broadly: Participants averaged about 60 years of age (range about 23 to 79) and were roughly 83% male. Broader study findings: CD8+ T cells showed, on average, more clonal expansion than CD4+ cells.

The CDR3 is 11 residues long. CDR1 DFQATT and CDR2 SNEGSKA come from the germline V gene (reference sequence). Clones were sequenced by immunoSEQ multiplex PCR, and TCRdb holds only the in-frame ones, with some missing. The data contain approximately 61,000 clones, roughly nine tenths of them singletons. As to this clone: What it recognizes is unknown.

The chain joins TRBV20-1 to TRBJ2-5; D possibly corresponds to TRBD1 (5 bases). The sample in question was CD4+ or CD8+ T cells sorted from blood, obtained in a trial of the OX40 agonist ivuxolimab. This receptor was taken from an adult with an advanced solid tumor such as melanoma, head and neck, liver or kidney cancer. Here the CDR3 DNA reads TGCAGCTCAGGGCCCCAAGAGACCCAGTACTTC. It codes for CSSGPQETQYF.